A selection of T cell receptor beta chains follows, all from one sample in a study of blood T cell repertoires in COVID-19. Clones were sequenced by immunoSEQ multiplex PCR, and TCRdb holds only the in-frame ones, with some missing. Of roughly 230,000 clones in the sample, nearly 90% were seen once. The specimen was peripheral blood. The origin of the receptors is a woman aged 55-69 years with COVID-19, enrolled during active disease. The CDR3 runs from the conserved cysteine through the conserved F or W.

J gene	V gene	CDR3 protein
TRBJ2-7	TRBV12-5	CASGPGRGGYEQYF
TRBJ1-1	TRBV23-1	CASSQSSDRDPNTEAFF
TRBJ1-2	TRBV12-3/TRBV12-4	CASSPWGGDGYTF
TRBJ2-1	TRBV24-1	CATSDSLSSRDNEQFF
TRBJ1-2	TRBV19	CASSIRVNYGYTF
TRBJ1-2	TRBV9	CASSPLSEANYGYTF
TRBJ1-5	TRBV19	CASSLYRDQPQHF
TRBJ2-2	TRBV7-2	CASSLDLNAGELFF
TRBJ2-1	TRBV12-3/TRBV12-4	CASSKDRSNEQFF
TRBJ1-2	TRBV6-1	CASSVTQANVNYGYTF
TRBJ1-4	TRBV18	CASSPRARVNEKLFF
TRBJ2-5	TRBV2	CASSYRQGETQYF
TRBJ1-6	TRBV5-4	CASSPSRDREYNSPLHF
TRBJ2-3	TRBV4-1	CASSQVVGTGLLDTQYF
TRBJ1-5	TRBV19	CASRKSGGSNQPQHF
TRBJ1-4	TRBV7-8	CASSFRTGEKLFF
TRBJ2-5	TRBV4-2	CASSRGRETQYF
TRBJ2-7	TRBV4-3	CASSQSQGAPGDEQYF
TRBJ2-2	TRBV6-5	CAGGRSPNTGELFF
TRBJ2-3	TRBV11-3	CASSLRLAGDDTQYF
TRBJ1-1	TRBV3-1/TRBV3-2	CASSHPDRMNTEAFF
TRBJ1-2	TRBV30	CAWSAGVGDGYTF
TRBJ2-7	TRBV7-9	CASSLAGGSEQYF
TRBJ1-4	TRBV5-6	CASSFGTGDEKLFF
TRBJ2-2	TRBV9	CASSVEGQYTGELFF
TRBJ2-7	TRBV7-9	CASSLRQGSYEQYF
TRBJ2-2	TRBV4-3	CASRYQADVTSGGTNTGELFF
TRBJ1-2	TRBV5-4	CASNGWTGGRANYGYTF
TRBJ1-4	TRBV19	CASSTRDRDEKLFF
TRBJ1-1	TRBV5-1	CASSLGQVETEAFF
TRBJ1-4	TRBV9	CASSVGQQGLNEKLFF
TRBJ2-1	TRBV7-9	CASSLVTGGRFF
TRBJ1-2	TRBV18	CASSPPSRALGDGYTF
TRBJ2-1	TRBV9	CASSVGTRVNEQFF
TRBJ1-2	TRBV7-2	CASSFESRGGYTF
TRBJ2-5	TRBV11-2	CASSLGAGGGSETQYF
TRBJ1-6	TRBV4-1	CASSLEGTDSPLHF
TRBJ1-6	TRBV9	CASSPRTGSHNSPLHF
TRBJ1-2	TRBV7-8	CASSAWGGASNYGYTF
TRBJ1-2	TRBV6-1	CASSERDRVYGYTF
TRBJ1-4	TRBV7-9	CASRSTGGTNEKLFF
TRBJ2-7	TRBV19	CASSIAYSTYEQYF
TRBJ1-6	TRBV6-1	CASSEALNSPLHF
TRBJ1-2	TRBV2	CASSLDIGAGYTF
TRBJ1-1	TRBV19	CASELAGSGTEAFF
TRBJ2-3	TRBV19	CASGALKADTQYF
TRBJ1-3	TRBV19	CASSSGSGNTIYF
TRBJ1-2	TRBV11-2	CASSPGQDYGYTF
TRBJ1-2	TRBV9	CASSARDYGYTF
TRBJ2-3	TRBV9	CASSRVTDTQYF
TRBJ1-5	TRBV9	CASSVTPYSNQPQHF
TRBJ1-1	TRBV10-3	CAIGQSMNTEAFF
TRBJ1-1	TRBV19	CASSMTGRVAEAFF
TRBJ2-5	TRBV29-1	CSARTGGQETQYF
TRBJ2-1	TRBV5-1	CASSLAGTGSNEQFF